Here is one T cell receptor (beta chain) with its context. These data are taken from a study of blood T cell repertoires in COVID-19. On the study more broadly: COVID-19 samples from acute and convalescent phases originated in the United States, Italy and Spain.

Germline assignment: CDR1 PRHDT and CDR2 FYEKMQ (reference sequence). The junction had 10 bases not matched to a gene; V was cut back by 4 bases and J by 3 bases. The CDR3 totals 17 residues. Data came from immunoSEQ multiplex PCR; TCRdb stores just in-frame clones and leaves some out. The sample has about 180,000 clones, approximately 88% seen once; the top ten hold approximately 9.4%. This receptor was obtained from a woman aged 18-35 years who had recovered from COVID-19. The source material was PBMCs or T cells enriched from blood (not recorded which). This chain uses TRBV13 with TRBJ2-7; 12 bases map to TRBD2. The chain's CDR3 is CASSSQGTSGRDYEQYF. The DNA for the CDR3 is TGTGCCAGCAGCTCCCAGGGGACTAGCGGGCGGGACTACGAGCAGTACTTC.